The T cell receptor (beta chain) under discussion was sequenced for a study of T-cell reconstitution after alpha-beta-depleted transplantation in children. In its sample, this clonotype was seen a few times. Preparation of the TCRbeta library involved a method that used unique molecular identifiers. TCRdb passed the PCR reads through MiXCR, listing each CDR3 protein once. The table includes hundreds of thousands of distinct CDR3 sequences, about a sixth detected once. The sequencing here drew on PBMCs from the stem cell graft donor, taken from the stem cell graft. The sequence was obtained from a human donor who donated a stem cell graft to a child with acute lymphoblastic leukemia.

The CDR3 sequence is CASSPGRGKAKNIQYF. CDR3 nucleotides: TGTGCCAGCTCACCTGGCAGGGGGAAAGCCAAAAACATTCAGTACTTC. This chain uses TRBV18 with TRBJ2-4, with 7 nucleotides matching TRBD1. Germline CDR1 reads KGHSH; CDR2 reads LQKENI. This CDR3 has 16 amino acids. J was trimmed by 0 bases and V by 3 bases; bases with no gene match: 5.